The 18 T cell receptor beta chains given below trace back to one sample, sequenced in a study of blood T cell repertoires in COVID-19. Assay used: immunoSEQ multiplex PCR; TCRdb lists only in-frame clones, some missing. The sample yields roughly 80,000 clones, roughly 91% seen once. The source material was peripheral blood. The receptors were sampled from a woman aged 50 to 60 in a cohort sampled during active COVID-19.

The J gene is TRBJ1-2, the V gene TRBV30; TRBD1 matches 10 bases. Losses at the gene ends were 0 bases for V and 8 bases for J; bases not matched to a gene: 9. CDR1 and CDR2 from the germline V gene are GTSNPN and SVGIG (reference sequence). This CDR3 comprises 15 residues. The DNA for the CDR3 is TGTGCCTGGAGTGTAGCGGACAGGGGGAAGACGGGCTACACCTTC. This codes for CAWSVADRGKTGYTF.

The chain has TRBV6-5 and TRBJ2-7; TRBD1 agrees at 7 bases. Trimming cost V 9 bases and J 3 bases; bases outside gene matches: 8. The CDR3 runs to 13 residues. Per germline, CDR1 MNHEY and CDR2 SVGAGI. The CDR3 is CARLQGTYYEQYF. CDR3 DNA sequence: TGTGCCAGGCTACAGGGGACCTACTACGAGCAGTACTTC.

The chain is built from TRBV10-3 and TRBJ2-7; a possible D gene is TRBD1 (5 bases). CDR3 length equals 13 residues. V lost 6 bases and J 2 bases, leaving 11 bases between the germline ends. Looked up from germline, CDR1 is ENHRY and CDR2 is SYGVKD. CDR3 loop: CAIREQAPYEQYF. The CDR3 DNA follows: TGTGCCATCAGGGAACAGGCCCCCTACGAGCAGTACTTC.

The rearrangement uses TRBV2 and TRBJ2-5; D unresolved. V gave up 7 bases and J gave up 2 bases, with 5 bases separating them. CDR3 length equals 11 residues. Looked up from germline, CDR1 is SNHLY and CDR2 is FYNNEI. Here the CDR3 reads CASIYQETQYF. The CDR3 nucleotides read TGTGCCAGCATCTATCAAGAGACCCAGTACTTC. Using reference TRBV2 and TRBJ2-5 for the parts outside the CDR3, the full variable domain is EPEVTQTPSHQVTQMGQEVILRCVPISNHLYFYWYRQILGQKVEFLVSFYNNEISEKSEIFDDQFSVERPDGSNFTLKIRSTKLEDSAMYFCASIYQETQYFGPGTRLLVL.

The CDR3 reads CASSQVGTAYEQYF. The DNA for the CDR3 is TGCGCCAGCAGCCAAGTTGGGACAGCCTACGAGCAGTACTTC. This chain uses TRBV4-1 with TRBJ2-7; 7 bases agree with TRBD1. CDR3 size: 14 residues. The germline CDR1 and CDR2 sequences are MGHRA and YSYEKL. V dropped 1 base and J dropped 2; count of bases not matched to a gene: 2.

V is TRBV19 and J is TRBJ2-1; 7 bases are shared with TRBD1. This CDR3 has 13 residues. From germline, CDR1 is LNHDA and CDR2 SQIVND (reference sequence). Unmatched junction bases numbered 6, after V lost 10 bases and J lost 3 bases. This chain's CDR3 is CATGQTLYNEQFF. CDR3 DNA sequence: TGTGCCACGGGACAGACCCTCTACAATGAGCAGTTCTTC.

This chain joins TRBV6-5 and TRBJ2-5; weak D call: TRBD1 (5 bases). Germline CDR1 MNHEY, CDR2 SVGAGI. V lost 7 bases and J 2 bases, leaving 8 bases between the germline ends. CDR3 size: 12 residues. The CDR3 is CASNQGQETQYF. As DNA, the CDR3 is TGTGCCAGCAATCAGGGTCAAGAGACCCAGTACTTC.

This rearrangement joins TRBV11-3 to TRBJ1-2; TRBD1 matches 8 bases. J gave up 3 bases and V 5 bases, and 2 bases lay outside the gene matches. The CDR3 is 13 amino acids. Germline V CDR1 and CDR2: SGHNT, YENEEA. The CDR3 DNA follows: TGTGCCAGCAGCCCGGACAGGGACTATGGCTACACCTTC. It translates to CASSPDRDYGYTF.

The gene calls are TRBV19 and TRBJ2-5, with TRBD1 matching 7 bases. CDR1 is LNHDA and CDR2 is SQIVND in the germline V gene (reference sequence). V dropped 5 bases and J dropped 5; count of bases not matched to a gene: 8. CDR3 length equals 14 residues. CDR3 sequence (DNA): TGTGCCAGTAGTGAGTCAGGGGGATCGGAGACCCAGTACTTC. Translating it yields CASSESGGSETQYF.

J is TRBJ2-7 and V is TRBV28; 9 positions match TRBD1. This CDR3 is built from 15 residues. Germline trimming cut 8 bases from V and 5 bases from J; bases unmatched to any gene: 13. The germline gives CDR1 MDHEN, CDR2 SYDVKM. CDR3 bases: TGTGCCAGCCTAAATATCGGGACAGGGAGTAACGAGCAGTACTTC. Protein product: CASLNIGTGSNEQYF. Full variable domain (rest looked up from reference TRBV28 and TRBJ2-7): DVKVTQSSRYLVKRTGEKVFLECVQDMDHENMFWYRQDPGLGLRLIYFSYDVKMKEKGDIPEGYSVSREKKERFSLILESASTNQTSMYLCASLNIGTGSNEQYFGPGTRLTVT.

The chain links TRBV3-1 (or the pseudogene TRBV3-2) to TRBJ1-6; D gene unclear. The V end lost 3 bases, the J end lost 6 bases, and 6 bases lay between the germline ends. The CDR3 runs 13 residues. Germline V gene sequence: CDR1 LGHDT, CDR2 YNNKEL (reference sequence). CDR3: CASSQAPNSPLHF. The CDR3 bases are TGTGCCAGCAGCCAGGCCCCTAATTCACCCCTCCACTTT.

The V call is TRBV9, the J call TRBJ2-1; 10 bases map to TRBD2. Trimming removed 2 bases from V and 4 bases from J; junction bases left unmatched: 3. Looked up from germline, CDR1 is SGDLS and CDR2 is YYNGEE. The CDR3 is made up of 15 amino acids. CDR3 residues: CASSVLAGAYNEQFF. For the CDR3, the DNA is TGTGCCAGCAGCGTGCTAGCGGGGGCTTACAATGAGCAGTTCTTC.

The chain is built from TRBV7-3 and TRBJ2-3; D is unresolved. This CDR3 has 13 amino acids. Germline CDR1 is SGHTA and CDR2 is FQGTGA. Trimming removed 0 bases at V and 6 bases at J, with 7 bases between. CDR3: CASSLTGRDTQYF. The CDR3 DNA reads TGTGCCAGCAGCTTAACAGGCAGGGATACGCAGTATTTT.

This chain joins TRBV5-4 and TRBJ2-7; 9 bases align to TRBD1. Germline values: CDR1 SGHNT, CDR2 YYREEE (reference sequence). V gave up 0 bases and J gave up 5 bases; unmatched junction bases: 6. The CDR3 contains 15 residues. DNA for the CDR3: TGTGCCAGCAGCTTGGGCGGGACAGGGTCCGACGAGCAGTACTTC. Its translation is CASSLGGTGSDEQYF.

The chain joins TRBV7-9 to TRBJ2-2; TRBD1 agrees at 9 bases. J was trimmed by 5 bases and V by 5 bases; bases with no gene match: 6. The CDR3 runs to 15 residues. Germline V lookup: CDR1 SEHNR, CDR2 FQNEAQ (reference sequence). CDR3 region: CASSPGTGRTGELFF. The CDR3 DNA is TGTGCCAGCAGCCCCGGGACAGGGAGGACCGGGGAGCTGTTTTTT. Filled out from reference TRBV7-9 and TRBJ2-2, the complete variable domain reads DTGVSQNPRHKITKRGQNVTFRCDPISEHNRLYWYRQTLGQGPEFLTYFQNEAQLEKSRLLSDRFSAERPKGSFSTLEIQRTEQGDSAMYLCASSPGTGRTGELFFGEGSRLTVL.

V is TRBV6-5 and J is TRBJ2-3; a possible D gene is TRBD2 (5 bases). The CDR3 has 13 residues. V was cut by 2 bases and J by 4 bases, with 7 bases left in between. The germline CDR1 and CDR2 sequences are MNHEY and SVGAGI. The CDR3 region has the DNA TGTGCCAGCAGTTACGAAGCGGCAGATACGCAGTATTTT. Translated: CASSYEAADTQYF.

CDR3 region: CASSQDSPFPYGYTF. As DNA, the CDR3 is TGTGCCAGCAGCCAAGATTCCCCATTTCCCTATGGCTACACCTTC. The chain joins TRBV3-1 (or the pseudogene TRBV3-2) to TRBJ1-2, with D unresolved. Germline CDR1 and CDR2: LGHDT and YNNKEL (reference sequence). V lost 0 bases, J lost 4 bases, and 12 bases lay in between. This CDR3 has 15 amino acids.

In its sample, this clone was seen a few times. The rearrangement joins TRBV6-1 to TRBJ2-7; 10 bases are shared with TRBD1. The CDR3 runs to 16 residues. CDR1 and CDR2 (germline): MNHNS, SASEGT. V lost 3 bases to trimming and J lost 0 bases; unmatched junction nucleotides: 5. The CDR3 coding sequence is TGTGCCAGCAGTGATGGGGGACAGGGGCACTCCTACGAGCAGTACTTC. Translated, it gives CASSDGGQGHSYEQYF.